Below, 15 T cell receptor beta chains from the same sample are listed, as sequenced in a study of human T cells and chemical hapten exposure. Time point indicated: patch test 3, about 24 weeks after DPC sensitization. Specified treatment: therapeutic diphenylcyclopropenone sensitization with weekly scalp DPC. The authors extracted total RNA from unfractionated whole blood. TCRdb ran MiXCR on the RACE reads and lists one entry per CDR3 protein. The profile covers over 35,000 distinct CDR3 sequences, with roughly 13% appearing a single time and 2% to 2.5% taken by the ten largest. Sequences were derived from whole blood, sampled in connection with sensitization to the hapten diphenylcyclopropenone (DPC). The receptors originated from a woman in her forties with alopecia areata. Some clones in this sample may be carry-over from other donors' samples.

This clonotype was counted ten times or more. The gene calls are TRBV7-2 and TRBJ2-1; no reliable D call. Trimming shortened V by 8 bases and J by 2 bases, and 10 bases separated the two germline ends. This CDR3 comprises 13 residues. Germline CDR1 and CDR2: SGHTA and FQGNSA. CDR3 loop: CASQVGAYNEQFF. The CDR3 DNA sequence: TGTGCCAGCCAGGTGGGTGCCTACAATGAGCAGTTCTTC.

This clonotype was observed many times. CDR3 nucleotides: TGTGCCAGCAGCTACGGGGCTAATCAGCCCCAGCATTTT. Translation gives CASSYGANQPQHF. The genes are TRBV7-2 and TRBJ1-5, with D possibly matching TRBD1 (5 bases). The CDR3 contains 13 residues. Germline CDR1 is SGHTA and CDR2 is FQGNSA. Trimming pared 4 bases from V and 4 bases from J, leaving 8 bases between. Full variable domain (missing parts from reference TRBV7-2 and TRBJ1-5): GAGVSQSPSNKVTEKGKDVELRCDPISGHTALYWYRQSLGQGLEFLIYFQGNSAPDKSGLPSDRFSAERTGGSVSTLTIQRTQQEDSAVYLCASSYGANQPQHFGDGTRLSIL.

Only a few counts were recorded for this clonotype. The V call is TRBV11-3, the J call TRBJ2-7, with D possibly TRBD1 on 5 matching bases. The CDR3 runs 15 residues. V gave up 7 bases and J gave up 0 bases, with 16 bases separating them. Germline loops: CDR1 SGHNT, CDR2 YENEEA. This CDR3 is CASNQGETSSYEQYF. The CDR3 nucleotides are TGTGCCAGCAACCAGGGTGAGACCAGCTCCTACGAGCAGTACTTC.

The V and J genes are TRBV20-1 and TRBJ2-6; possibly TRBD2 for D (5 bases). V shed 3 bases and J shed 2 bases, with 8 bases lying between them. The CDR3 has 14 amino acids. In germline, CDR1 is DFQATT, CDR2 SNEGSKA (reference sequence). The CDR3 sequence is CSASVRAGANVLTF. CDR3 bases: TGCAGTGCTAGTGTGCGGGCTGGGGCCAACGTCCTGACTTTC.

The gene calls are TRBV6-5 and TRBJ1-6; a possible D gene is TRBD1 (6 bases). V was clipped by 0 bases and J by 9 bases, with 9 bases between them. CDR1 MNHEY and CDR2 SVGAGI come from the germline V gene. The CDR3 extends over 14 amino acids. CDR3 protein: CASSYSRGSSPLHF. The DNA of the CDR3 is TGTGCCAGCAGTTACTCGAGGGGGAGTTCACCCCTCCACTTT.

This clonotype showed up many times. Here the CDR3 DNA reads TGTGCCACCATCAGATCGGGATCCTATGGCTACACCTTC. Translating it yields CATIRSGSYGYTF. The chain has TRBV28 and TRBJ1-2; D gene ambiguous. V lost 10 bases to trimming and J lost 4 bases, with 16 bases between them. Looked up from germline, CDR1 is MDHEN and CDR2 is SYDVKM. The length of the CDR3 is 13 residues.

This clonotype was seen a few times. The chain combines TRBV29-1 with TRBJ1-1; no clear D gene. Germline values: CDR1 SQVTM, CDR2 ANQGSEA. This CDR3 has 11 amino acids. V shed 7 bases and J shed 3 bases, with 9 bases lying between them. The CDR3 DNA is TGCAGCGGGGGATTCGACACTGAAGCTTTCTTT. It translates to CSGGFDTEAFF.

This clonotype came up a few times. The gene calls are TRBV29-1 and TRBJ1-1; the D gene is possibly TRBD1 (6 bases). In germline, CDR1 is SQVTM, CDR2 ANQGSEA. Trimming took off 7 bases at V and 1 base at J, with 16 bases between the two ends. This CDR3 is 14 amino acids long. CDR3 residues: CSAQKRGKNTEAFF. The CDR3 region has the DNA TGCAGCGCCCAGAAAAGGGGGAAGAACACTGAAGCTTTCTTT.

CDR3 DNA: TGCAGCCCCTTAGGAGACCCCTATGGCTACACCTTC. Translation: CSPLGDPYGYTF. The chain uses TRBV20-1 and TRBJ1-2, with unresolved D. The germline CDR1 and CDR2 sequences are DFQATT and SNEGSKA (reference sequence). The CDR3 covers 12 residues.

This clonotype was seen once. The J gene is TRBJ2-1, the V gene TRBV7-2; D is possibly TRBD1 (5 bases). V lost 2 bases to trimming and J lost 8 bases, with 19 bases between them. CDR1 and CDR2 (germline): SGHTA, FQGNSA. CDR3 length equals 16 residues. As DNA, the CDR3 is TGTGCCAGCAGCTTACAGGGTAGTTTAGCAACAGATGAGCAGTTCTTC. Amino acid sequence: CASSLQGSLATDEQFF.

This clonotype was seen ten or more times. The rearrangement joins TRBV7-2 to TRBJ2-3, with no clear D. The CDR3 loop spans 12 amino acids. V lost 2 bases, J lost 5 bases, and 5 bases lay in between. Germline-derived CDR1 and CDR2 are SGHTA and FQGNSA. CDR3 sequence reads: CASSLMLDTQYF. The CDR3 nucleotides are TGTGCCAGCAGCTTAATGTTAGATACGCAGTATTTT.

The CDR3, as DNA: TGTGCCAGCAGTTTAGGGCAGTACGAGCAGTACTTC. Its translation: CASSLGQYEQYF. This chain joins TRBV28 and TRBJ2-7; D gene unclear. Trimming removed 2 bases at V and 4 bases at J, with 6 bases between. This CDR3 has 12 residues. Germline V gene sequence: CDR1 MDHEN, CDR2 SYDVKM.

J is TRBJ2-1 and V is TRBV5-1; D tentatively reads TRBD1 or TRBD2 (7 bases each). CDR3 size: 15 residues. Trimming left V 9 bases short and J 3 bases short, with 19 bases between. The germline V gene encodes CDR1 SGHRS and CDR2 YFSETQ. In nucleotides, the CDR3 is TGCGCCACCAAGAGGGGGCTAGCGGTCTACAATGAGCAGTTCTTC. Its protein is CATKRGLAVYNEQFF.

As to this clonotype: One base away lies a much larger clone, so this may be a sequencing read error. V is TRBV12-3 or TRBV12-4 and J is TRBJ2-1; a weak D match, TRBD2 (5 bases). Trimming cost V 10 bases and J 2 bases, with 15 bases left between them. This CDR3 has 14 residues. This CDR3 reads CAIKKRMTYNEQFF. The CDR3 nucleotides are TGTGCCATCAAAAAGCGGATGACCTACAATGAGCAGTTCTTC.

J is TRBJ2-5 and V is TRBV5-1; TRBD1 agrees at 9 bases. CDR1 is SGHRS and CDR2 is YFSETQ in the germline V gene. This CDR3 is 14 amino acids long. With 4 bases clipped from V and 7 bases from J, the junction kept 8 bases outside the gene matches. The CDR3 loop reads CASSPTGQGGTQYF. In DNA form, the CDR3 reads TGCGCCAGCAGCCCAACGGGACAGGGCGGGACCCAGTACTTC.